This T cell receptor beta chain emerged from a study of OX40 agonist ivuxolimab in advanced cancers. As for the study in general: Among those treated, three patients had partial responses, one with hepatocellular carcinoma and two with cutaneous melanoma.

The junction had 7 bases not matched to a gene; V was cut back by 4 bases and J by 10 bases. CDR3 length equals 14 residues. CDR1 and CDR2 (germline): MNHEY, SVGAGI. Profiled with immunoSEQ multiplex PCR; TCRdb holds only in-frame clones, not every one. The sample consists of tens of thousands of clones, more than 70% of them appearing once. This chain connects TRBV6-5 to TRBJ1-6, with 7 bases matching TRBD1. This TCR came from an adult with an advanced solid tumor such as melanoma, head and neck, liver or kidney cancer. The sequences come from CD4+ or CD8+ T cells sorted from blood, collected in a trial of the OX40 agonist ivuxolimab. CDR3 loop: CASSSDRFYSPLHF. CDR3 coding DNA: TGTGCCAGCAGTTCGGACAGGTTTTACTCACCCCTCCACTTT.